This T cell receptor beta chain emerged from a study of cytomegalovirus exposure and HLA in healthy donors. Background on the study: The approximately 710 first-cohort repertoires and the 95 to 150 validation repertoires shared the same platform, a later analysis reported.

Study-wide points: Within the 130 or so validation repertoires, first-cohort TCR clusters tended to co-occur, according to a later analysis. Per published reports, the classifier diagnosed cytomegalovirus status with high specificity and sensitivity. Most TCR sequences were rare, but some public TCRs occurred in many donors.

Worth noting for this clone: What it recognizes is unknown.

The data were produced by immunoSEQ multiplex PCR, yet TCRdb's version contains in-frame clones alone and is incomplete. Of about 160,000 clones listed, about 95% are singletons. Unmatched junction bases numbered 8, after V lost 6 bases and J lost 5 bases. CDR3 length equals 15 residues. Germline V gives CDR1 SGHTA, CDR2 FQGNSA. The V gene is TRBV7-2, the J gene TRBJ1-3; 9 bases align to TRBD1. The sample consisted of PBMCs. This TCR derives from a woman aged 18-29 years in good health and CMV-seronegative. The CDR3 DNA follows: TGTGCCAGCAGACCCACAGGGGGCCAAAGAAACACCATATATTTT. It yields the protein CASRPTGGQRNTIYF.